The present TCR beta chain was sequenced within a study of T-cell reconstitution after alpha-beta-depleted transplantation in children. General study findings and limits: Hyperexpanded clones declined; after one year, newly produced T cells mostly supplied diversity. Alpha-beta T cells about two months after transplant reportedly derived from several hundred expanded graft clones.

The TCRbeta library was prepared with unique molecular identifiers. TCRdb ran MiXCR on the PCR reads and lists one entry per CDR3 protein. The repertoire holds about 260,000 distinct CDR3 sequences, 8.2% seen once, with approximately 6% in the top ten. CDR3 length equals 17 residues. The germline gives CDR1 SGDLS, CDR2 YYNGEE. V shed 0 bases and J shed 0 bases, with 12 bases lying between them. This clonotype has a count of ten or more. Its antigen is currently unknown. The chain recombines TRBV9 with TRBJ2-2; weak D call: TRBD1 (5 bases). The TCR originated in a male patient younger than 18 who had a stem cell transplant for acute lymphoblastic leukemia, so the T cells may come from the graft donor. Sequencing used PBMCs, mostly from graft donor cells, obtained 180 days after TCRalphabeta/CD19-depleted stem cell transplant. CDR3 amino acids: CASSVGQPFANTGELFF. The CDR3 DNA sequence: TGTGCCAGCAGCGTAGGACAGCCTTTCGCGAACACCGGGGAGCTGTTTTTT.